This entry concerns a single T cell receptor (beta chain). The antigen remains undetermined. This record comes from a study of T cell responses to AZD1222 COVID-19 vaccine. Study-level results: White British donors predominated, females outnumbered males, and clonal diversity was possibly underestimated. In the spike-specific TCR repertoire, nearly half reportedly target unmutated variant regions. Baseline testing showed seropositivity in only 6 or 7 AZD1222 recipients.

Some clones are missing from TCRdb's copy, which holds only in-frame ones; the method was immunoSEQ multiplex PCR. Of 100,000 to 150,000 clones listed, more than 85% are singletons. The germline gives CDR1 MNHNS, CDR2 SASEGT. The CDR3 extends over 15 amino acids. Trimming took 3 bases from V and 3 from J; bases not matched to a gene: 7. The sequences come from peripheral blood, collected on day 0 of AZD1222 vaccination. The rearrangement links TRBV6-1 to TRBJ2-7, with 8 bases aligning to TRBD1. This TCR was sampled from an adult in good health. The CDR3 sequence: CASSEEQGGGYEQYF. CDR3 DNA sequence: TGTGCCAGCAGTGAGGAACAGGGGGGAGGCTACGAGCAGTACTTC.